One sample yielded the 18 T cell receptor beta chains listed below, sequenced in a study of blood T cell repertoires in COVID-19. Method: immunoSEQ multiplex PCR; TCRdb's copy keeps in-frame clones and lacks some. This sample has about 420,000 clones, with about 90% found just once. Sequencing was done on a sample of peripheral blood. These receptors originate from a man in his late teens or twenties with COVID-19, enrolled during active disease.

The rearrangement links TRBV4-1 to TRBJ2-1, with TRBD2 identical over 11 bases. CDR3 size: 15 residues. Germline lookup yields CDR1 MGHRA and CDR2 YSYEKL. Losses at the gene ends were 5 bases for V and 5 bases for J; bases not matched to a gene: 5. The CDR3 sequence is CASSYTSGGNNEQFF. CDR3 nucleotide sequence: TGCGCCAGCAGCTACACTAGCGGGGGTAACAATGAGCAGTTCTTC.

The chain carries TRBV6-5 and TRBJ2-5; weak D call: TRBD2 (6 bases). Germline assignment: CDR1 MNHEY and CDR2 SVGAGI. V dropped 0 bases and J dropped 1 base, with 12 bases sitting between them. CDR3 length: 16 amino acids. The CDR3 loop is CASSYSPLGGQETQYF. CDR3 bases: TGTGCCAGCAGTTACTCGCCCTTGGGGGGCCAAGAGACCCAGTACTTC.

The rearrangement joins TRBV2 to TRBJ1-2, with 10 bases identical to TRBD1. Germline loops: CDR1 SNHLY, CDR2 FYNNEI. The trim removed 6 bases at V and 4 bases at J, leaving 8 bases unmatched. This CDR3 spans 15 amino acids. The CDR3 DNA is TGTGCCAGCAGATATGGGACAGGGGAGGGCTATGGCTACACCTTC. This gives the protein CASRYGTGEGYGYTF.

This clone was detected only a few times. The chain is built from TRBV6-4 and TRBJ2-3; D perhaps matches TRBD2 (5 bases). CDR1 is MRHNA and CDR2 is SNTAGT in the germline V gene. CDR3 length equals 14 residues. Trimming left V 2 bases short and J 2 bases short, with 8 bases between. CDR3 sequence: CASSDGLATDTQYF. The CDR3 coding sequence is TGTGCCAGCAGTGACGGGCTAGCCACAGATACGCAGTATTTT.

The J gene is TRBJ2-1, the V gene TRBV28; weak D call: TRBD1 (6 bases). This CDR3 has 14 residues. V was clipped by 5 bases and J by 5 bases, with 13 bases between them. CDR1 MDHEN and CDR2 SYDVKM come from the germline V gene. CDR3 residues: CASSSRGWDNEQFF. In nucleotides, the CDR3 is TGTGCCAGCAGTAGCAGGGGTTGGGACAATGAGCAGTTCTTC.

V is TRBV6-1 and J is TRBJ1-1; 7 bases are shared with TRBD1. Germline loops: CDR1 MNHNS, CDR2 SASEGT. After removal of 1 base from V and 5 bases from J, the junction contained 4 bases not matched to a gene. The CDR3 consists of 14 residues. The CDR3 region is CASSEGQGLTEAFF. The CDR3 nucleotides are TGTGCCAGCAGTGAAGGACAGGGCCTTACTGAAGCTTTCTTT.

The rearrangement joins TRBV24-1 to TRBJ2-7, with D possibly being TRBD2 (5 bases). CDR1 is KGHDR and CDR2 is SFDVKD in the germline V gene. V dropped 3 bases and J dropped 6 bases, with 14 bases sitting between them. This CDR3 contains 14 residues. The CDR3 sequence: CATSDASGIPEQYF. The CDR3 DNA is TGTGCCACCAGTGATGCTTCCGGGATCCCCGAGCAGTACTTC.

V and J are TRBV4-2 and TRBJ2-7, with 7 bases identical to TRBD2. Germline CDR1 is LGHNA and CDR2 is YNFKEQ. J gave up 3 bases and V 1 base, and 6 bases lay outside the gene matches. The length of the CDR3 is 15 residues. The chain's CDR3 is CASSQASGERYEQYF. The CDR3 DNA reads TGTGCCAGCAGCCAAGCTAGCGGCGAACGCTACGAGCAGTACTTC.

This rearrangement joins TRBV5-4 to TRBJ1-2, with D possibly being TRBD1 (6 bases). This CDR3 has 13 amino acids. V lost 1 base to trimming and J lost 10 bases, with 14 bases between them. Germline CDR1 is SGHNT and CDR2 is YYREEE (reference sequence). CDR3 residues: CASSLIHTGNYTF. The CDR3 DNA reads TGTGCCAGCAGCTTGATACATACAGGGAACTACACCTTC.

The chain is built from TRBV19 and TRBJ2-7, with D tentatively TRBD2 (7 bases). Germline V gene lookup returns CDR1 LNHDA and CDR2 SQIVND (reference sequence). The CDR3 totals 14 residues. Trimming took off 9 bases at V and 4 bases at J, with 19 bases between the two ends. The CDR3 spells CASAPRGATYEQYF. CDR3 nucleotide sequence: TGTGCCAGCGCGCCCCGGGGGGCTACTTACGAGCAGTACTTC.

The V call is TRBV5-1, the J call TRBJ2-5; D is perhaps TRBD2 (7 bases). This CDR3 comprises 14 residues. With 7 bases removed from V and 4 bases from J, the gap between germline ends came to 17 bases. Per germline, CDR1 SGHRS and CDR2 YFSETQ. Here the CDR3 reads CASSGGPWGETQYF. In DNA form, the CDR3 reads TGCGCCAGCTCCGGGGGGCCCTGGGGAGAGACCCAGTACTTC.

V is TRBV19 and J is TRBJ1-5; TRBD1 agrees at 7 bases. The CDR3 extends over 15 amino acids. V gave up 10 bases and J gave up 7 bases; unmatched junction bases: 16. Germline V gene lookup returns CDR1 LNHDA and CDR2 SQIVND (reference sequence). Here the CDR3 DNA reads TGTGCCACCTCCGAGGGGGCAACGTTAAGGCAGCCCCAGCATTTT. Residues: CATSEGATLRQPQHF. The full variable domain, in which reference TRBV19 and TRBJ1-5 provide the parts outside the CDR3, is DGGITQSPKYLFRKEGQNVTLSCEQNLNHDAMYWYRQDPGQGLRLIYYSQIVNDFQKGDIAEGYSVSREKKESFPLTVTSAQKNPTAFYLCATSEGATLRQPQHFGDGTRLSIL.

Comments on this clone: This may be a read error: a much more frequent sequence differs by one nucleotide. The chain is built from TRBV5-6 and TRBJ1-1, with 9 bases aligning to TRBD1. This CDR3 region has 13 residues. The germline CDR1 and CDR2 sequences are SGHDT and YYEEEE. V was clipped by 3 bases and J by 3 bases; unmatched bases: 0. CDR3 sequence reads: CASSWTGDTEAFF. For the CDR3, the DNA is TGTGCCAGCAGCTGGACAGGGGACACTGAAGCTTTCTTT.

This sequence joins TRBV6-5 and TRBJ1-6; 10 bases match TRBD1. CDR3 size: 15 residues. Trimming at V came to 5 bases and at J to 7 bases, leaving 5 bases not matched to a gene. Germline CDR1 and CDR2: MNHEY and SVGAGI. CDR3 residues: CASSRQGAQNSPLHF. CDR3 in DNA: TGTGCCAGCAGTCGACAGGGGGCGCAGAATTCACCCCTCCACTTT.

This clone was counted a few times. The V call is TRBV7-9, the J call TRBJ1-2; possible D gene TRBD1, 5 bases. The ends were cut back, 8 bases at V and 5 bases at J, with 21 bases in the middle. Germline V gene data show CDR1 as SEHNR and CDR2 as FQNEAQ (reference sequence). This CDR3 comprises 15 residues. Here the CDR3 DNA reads TGTGCCAGCTCCAGGTCGGAGGTCGGGGGTTATGGCTACACCTTC. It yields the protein CASSRSEVGGYGYTF. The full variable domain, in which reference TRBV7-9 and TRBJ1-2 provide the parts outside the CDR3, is DTGVSQNPRHKITKRGQNVTFRCDPISEHNRLYWYRQTLGQGPEFLTYFQNEAQLEKSRLLSDRFSAERPKGSFSTLEIQRTEQGDSAMYLCASSRSEVGGYGYTFGSGTRLTVV.

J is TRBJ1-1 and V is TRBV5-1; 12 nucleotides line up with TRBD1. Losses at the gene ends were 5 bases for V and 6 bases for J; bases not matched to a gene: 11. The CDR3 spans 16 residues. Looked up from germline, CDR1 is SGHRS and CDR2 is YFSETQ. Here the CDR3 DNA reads TGCGCCAGCAGGAGCGGGACAGGGGGCCTTAGGGCTGAAGCTTTCTTT. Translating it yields CASRSGTGGLRAEAFF.

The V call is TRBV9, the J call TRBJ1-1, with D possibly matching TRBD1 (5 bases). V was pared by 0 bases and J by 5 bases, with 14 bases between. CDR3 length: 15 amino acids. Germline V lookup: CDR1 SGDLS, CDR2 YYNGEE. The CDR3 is CASSVDGTPRTEAFF. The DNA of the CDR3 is TGTGCCAGCAGCGTAGACGGGACTCCACGGACTGAAGCTTTCTTT.

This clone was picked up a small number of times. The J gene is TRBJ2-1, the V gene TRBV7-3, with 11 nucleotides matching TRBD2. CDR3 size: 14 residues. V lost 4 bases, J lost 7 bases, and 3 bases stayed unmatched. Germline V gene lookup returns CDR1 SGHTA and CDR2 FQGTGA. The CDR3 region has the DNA TGTGCCAGCAGCTCCGGGACTAGCGGAAATGAGCAGTTCTTC. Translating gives CASSSGTSGNEQFF.